The present T cell receptor (beta chain) was sequenced within a study of blood T cell repertoires in COVID-19. The overall study: Samples came from the United States, Italy and Spain, spanning acute and convalescent COVID-19.

As processed by the authors: How many nucleated cells were present was estimated from reference gene primer amplification. Some clones are missing from TCRdb's copy, which holds only in-frame ones; the method was immunoSEQ multiplex PCR. The V and J calls and clone size come from that table; D and trimming were worked out from the DNA. The sample carries a few hundred thousand clones, approximately 83% recorded once. The CDR3 is 14 residues long. V lost 1 base, J lost 4 bases, and 8 bases lay in between. This clone has only one observation. The TCR sequence derives from a woman between 50 and 59 years old with acute or convalescent COVID-19. J is TRBJ1-5 and V is TRBV23-1, with D hard to call. TRBV23-1 is known as an ORF, though its function is uncertain. The sequencing input was peripheral blood. CDR3 sequence reads: CASSQFRVNQPQHF. Here the CDR3 DNA reads TGCGCCAGCAGTCAATTTCGAGTAAATCAGCCCCAGCATTTT.